These T cell receptor beta chains were read from a single sample in a study of CD8 T cells in ankylosing spondylitis. TCRdb fed the 5' RACE reads into MiXCR, producing one record per CDR3 protein. There are a few hundred thousand distinct CDR3 sequences in the sample; 15% to 20% occur only once, and roughly 34% lies in the top ten. The material sequenced was blood, either unsorted or a sorted T cell fraction (not recorded which). These receptors all come from a male donor with ankylosing spondylitis or in good health (not recorded which). CDR3s include the opening cysteine and the closing phenylalanine or tryptophan. A D gene is named only where the DNA matches it firmly. Size tells how often a clone was seen (once, few, many) or the class of an expanded clone, and some rows leave it out.

D	V	size	J	CDR3	DNA
TRBD2	TRBV4-2	.	TRBJ2-3	CASSQDLAEVTITDTQYF	TGTGCCAGCAGCCAAGACCTAGCGGAGGTGACTATCACAGATACGCAGTATTTT
TRBD2	TRBV7-2	few	TRBJ2-3	CASSLVHRELAGLGDTQYF	TGTGCCAGCAGCTTAGTGCACAGGGAGCTAGCGGGATTGGGAGATACGCAGTATTTT
.	TRBV4-3	few	TRBJ1-1	CASSQGQGMNTEAFF	TGCGCCAGCAGCCAAGGGCAGGGGATGAACACTGAAGCTTTCTTT
.	TRBV10-3	.	TRBJ1-2	CAISRFSWLQARYGYTF	TGTGCCATCAGCCGGTTTTCTTGGTTACAGGCAAGATATGGCTACACCTTC
.	TRBV6-1	few	TRBJ2-7	CASSEVGSVYEQYF	TGTGCCAGCAGTGAAGTCGGTAGTGTCTACGAGCAGTACTTC
TRBD2	TRBV3-1	many	TRBJ2-2	CASSQTLLGGDRSGELFF	TGTGCCAGCAGCCAAACTCTCTTGGGAGGGGATCGTTCTGGGGAGCTGTTTTTT
.	TRBV7-9	.	TRBJ2-7	CASSLTEGKLWQYF	TGTGCCAGCAGCTTAACAGAGGGGAAACTATGGCAGTACTTC
.	TRBV11-2	few	TRBJ2-3	CASSEGGSVGDTQYF	TGTGCCAGCAGCGAAGGGGGTAGCGTTGGAGATACGCAGTATTTT
.	TRBV24-1	many	TRBJ2-1	CATSDWGDEQFF	TGTGCCACCAGTGATTGGGGGGATGAGCAGTTCTTC
.	TRBV5-1	many	TRBJ1-1	CASSFRVLNTEAFF	TGCGCCAGCAGCTTCAGGGTGTTGAACACTGAAGCTTTCTTT
.	TRBV4-2	.	TRBJ1-3	CASSQAPAAGYSGNTIYF	TGTGCCAGCAGCCAAGCCCCGGCCGCAGGTTACTCTGGAAACACCATATATTTT
TRBD2	TRBV7-2	.	TRBJ2-2	CASSLATSGVAGELFF	TGTGCCAGCAGCTTAGCGACTAGCGGGGTCGCCGGGGAGCTGTTTTTT
.	TRBV12-3/TRBV12-4	.	TRBJ2-2	CASILAGELFF	TGTGCCAGCATTCTTGCCGGGGAGCTGTTTTTT
.	TRBV9	few	TRBJ2-7	CASSAQGSEQYF	TGTGCCAGCAGCGCCCAGGGTTCCGAGCAGTACTTC
.	TRBV5-1	few	TRBJ2-4	CASSFATDLAKNIQYF	TGCGCCAGCAGCTTCGCGACAGACCTAGCCAAAAACATTCAGTACTTC
.	TRBV12-3/TRBV12-4	many	TRBJ2-2	CASSPQDANTGELFF	TGTGCCAGCAGTCCTCAAGACGCGAACACCGGGGAGCTGTTTTTT
.	TRBV4-1	few	TRBJ1-1	CASSQGSRVVTEAFF	TGCGCCAGCAGCCAAGGCTCCAGGGTGGTCACTGAAGCTTTCTTT
TRBD1	TRBV10-3	few	TRBJ2-7	CAISEARGQGFYEQYF	TGTGCCATCAGTGAGGCGAGGGGACAGGGCTTCTACGAGCAGTACTTC
.	TRBV11-2	few	TRBJ2-2	CASSRRGNTGELFF	TGTGCCAGCAGCCGCCGAGGAAACACCGGGGAGCTGTTTTTT
.	TRBV29-1	.	TRBJ2-5	CSVLRGGGETQYF	TGCAGCGTTCTTCGGGGAGGCGGAGAGACCCAGTACTTC
TRBD1	TRBV7-9	.	TRBJ2-3	CASSPGQGAYTDTQYF	TGTGCCAGCAGCCCCGGACAGGGGGCCTACACAGATACGCAGTATTTT
.	TRBV7-3	few	TRBJ2-3	CASSLTKGPYTQYF	TGTGCCAGCAGCTTAACAAAAGGGCCCTATACGCAGTATTTT
TRBD2	TRBV2	once	TRBJ2-5	CASTGLAGTQETQYF	TGTGCCAGCACTGGACTAGCGGGAACGCAAGAGACCCAGTACTTC
.	TRBV12-3/TRBV12-4	few	TRBJ1-1	CASSPRALNTEAFF	TGTGCCAGCAGCCCCAGGGCCCTGAACACTGAAGCTTTCTTT
.	TRBV29-1	.	TRBJ2-5	CSVEDSLLARETQYF	TGCAGCGTTGAAGATTCCCTACTAGCTAGGGAGACCCAGTACTTC
TRBD2	TRBV27	.	TRBJ2-7	CASSPSGGLTYEQYF	TGTGCCAGCAGCCCAAGCGGGGGCTTAACCTACGAGCAGTACTTC
.	TRBV4-1	few	TRBJ1-1	CASSLTEGTEAFF	TGCGCCAGCAGCCTGACAGAGGGCACTGAAGCTTTCTTT
.	TRBV27	few	TRBJ2-7	CASSLGPATEQYF	TGTGCCAGCAGTTTAGGGCCGGCAACGGAGCAGTACTTC
.	TRBV7-9	.	TRBJ1-1	CASSDQVGQSGTEAFF	TGTGCCAGCAGCGACCAGGTTGGGCAGAGCGGCACTGAAGCTTTCTTT
.	TRBV19	.	TRBJ2-1	CASSINEYNEQFF	TGTGCCAGTAGTATAAACGAGTACAATGAGCAGTTCTTC
TRBD1	TRBV2	many	TRBJ1-2	CASSHGQGANGYTF	TGTGCCAGCAGCCACGGACAGGGGGCGAATGGCTACACCTTC
TRBD1	TRBV5-6	few	TRBJ2-1	CASSLIATGNNEQFF	TGTGCCAGCAGCTTGATCGCGACAGGGAACAATGAGCAGTTCTTC
TRBD1	TRBV6-1	.	TRBJ1-5	CASSPDRVGQPQHF	TGTGCCAGCAGCCCCGACAGGGTCGGACAGCCCCAGCATTTT
.	TRBV7-6	.	TRBJ2-3	CASSFETGSDTQYF	TGTGCCAGCAGCTTCGAGACTGGATCAGATACGCAGTATTTT
TRBD2	TRBV20-1	.	TRBJ2-1	CSARAYLAGARDNEQFF	TGCAGTGCTAGAGCCTACCTAGCGGGAGCGAGGGACAATGAGCAGTTCTTC
.	TRBV12-3/TRBV12-4	.	TRBJ2-7	CASSLPIGLLIHEQYF	TGTGCCAGCAGTCTCCCCATAGGTCTATTAATCCACGAGCAGTACTTC
.	TRBV4-1	few	TRBJ2-7	CASSQDGWQYF	TGCGCCAGCAGCCAAGATGGATGGCAGTACTTC
.	TRBV6-5	.	TRBJ2-1	CASSYSFPAANEQFF	TGTGCCAGCAGTTACTCTTTTCCAGCGGCTAATGAGCAGTTCTTC
TRBD2	TRBV20-1	.	TRBJ2-1	CSARGSKTSGRPGNEQFF	TGCAGTGCTAGGGGATCGAAGACTAGCGGGAGGCCTGGCAATGAGCAGTTCTTC
TRBD2	TRBV5-6	.	TRBJ2-4	CASSLTTSGTRALF	TGTGCCAGCAGCTTGACGACTAGCGGAACCCGGGCCCTCTTC
.	TRBV27	many	TRBJ2-3	CASSWSAQDTQYF	TGTGCCAGCAGTTGGTCAGCACAAGATACGCAGTATTTT
.	TRBV6-5	few	TRBJ2-7	CASSYEDRSSYEQYF	TGTGCCAGCAGTTACGAGGACAGAAGCTCCTACGAGCAGTACTTC
.	TRBV6-1	few	TRBJ2-2	CASSPWTGNTGELFF	TGTGCCAGCAGTCCATGGACCGGGAACACCGGGGAGCTGTTTTTT
.	TRBV27	few	TRBJ1-5	CASSSGAQPQHF	TGTGCCAGCAGTTCAGGGGCTCAGCCCCAGCATTTT
TRBD2	TRBV27	.	TRBJ2-7	CASSLTGTSGTYEQYF	TGTGCCAGCAGTCTTACAGGGACTAGCGGGACGTACGAGCAGTACTTC
.	TRBV7-9	.	TRBJ2-3	CASSQGDLAGSTDTQYF	TGTGCCAGCAGCCAGGGGGATCTAGCGGGCAGCACAGATACGCAGTATTTT
.	TRBV6-5	.	TRBJ2-3	CASSYKGGTDTQYF	TGTGCCAGCAGTTACAAAGGGGGCACAGATACGCAGTATTTT